This TCR beta chain originates from a study of T-cell reconstitution after alpha-beta-depleted transplantation in children. For TCRbeta, the library was prepared with unique molecular identifiers. MiXCR, run by TCRdb on the PCR reads, gives a single entry per CDR3 protein. The sample includes 900,000 or so distinct CDR3 sequences, around 15% of them seen just once. Study results and caveats: About two months after transplant, alpha-beta T cells reportedly came from several hundred expanded graft clones. T-cell numbers and diversity one year post-transplant derived largely from freshly generated T cells. The high TCRbeta diversity at day 60 in some patients came from surviving recipient T cells and thymic progenitors.

The germline gives CDR1 SGHVS, CDR2 FNYEAQ. V lost 1 base and J 4 bases, leaving 11 bases between the germline ends. This CDR3 is built from 15 residues. In this sample, this clonotype turned up many times. Its antigen remains unknown. The clonotype comes from a male patient aged 10 to 17 who had a stem cell transplant for acute lymphoblastic leukemia, so the T cells may come from the graft donor. The rearrangement joins TRBV7-6 to TRBJ2-1; possibly TRBD2 for D (6 bases). The material sequenced was PBMCs, mostly from graft donor cells, taken 360 days after TCRalphabeta/CD19-depleted stem cell transplant. The DNA for the CDR3 is TGTGCCAGCAGCTTAGTCGGCGGGGCATACAATGAGCAGTTCTTC. Its translation is CASSLVGGAYNEQFF.